The present entry profiles one T cell receptor (beta chain) with its context. The data were obtained in a study of OX40 agonist ivuxolimab in advanced cancers. V was cut by 3 bases and J by 6 bases, with 6 bases left in between. The CDR3 has 12 amino acids. Germline V gives CDR1 LNHDA, CDR2 SQIVND (reference sequence). Repertoires were generated with immunoSEQ multiplex PCR, while TCRdb's copy carries only in-frame clones and drops some. Here the sample spans approximately 70,000 clones, about 93% being singletons. This sequence joins TRBV19 and TRBJ2-1; D is undetermined. The receptor was isolated from an adult with an advanced solid tumor such as melanoma, head and neck, liver or kidney cancer. The sequencing here drew on CD4+ or CD8+ T cells sorted from blood, taken in a trial of the OX40 agonist ivuxolimab. Here the CDR3 DNA reads TGTGCCAGTAGTATTTATGTCAATGAGCAGTTCTTC. It codes for CASSIYVNEQFF.